The 19 T cell receptor beta chains reported below all come from one sample, sequenced in a study of shared clonotypes between healthy human individuals (dated by TCRdb to 2018 to 2021). Preparation of the library involved the immunoSEQ multiplex PCR assay. Imported from immuneACCESS, the table was reduced by TCRdb to in-frame sequences with V and J called. These copies leave out some clones; in studies compared against another copy, an unresolved V gene accounts for under half, and the cause of the remainder is not known. This sample gives approximately 2,000,000 clones in total; around 95% of them show up just once. Roughly 1.7% of the sample lies in the top ten. CD8 naive samples consisted of CD45RO-negative cells that were positively selected for CCR7, yielding a CD45RA+CCR7+ population without TemRA cells. Sequences were obtained from naive CD8+ T cells from PBMCs. This specimen's cell subset or site label, interpreted: CD45RA+CCR7+. The receptors originated from a man between 18 and 29 years old in good health. Some clones in this sample may be carry-over from other donors' samples.

V is TRBV2 and J is TRBJ2-7, with 15 bases that match TRBD2. Trimming at V came to 6 bases and at J to 6 bases, leaving 12 bases not matched to a gene. CDR1 is SNHLY and CDR2 is FYNNEI in the germline V gene. This CDR3 comprises 17 residues. The chain's CDR3 is CASSSGGLAGGNAEQYF. CDR3 nucleotides: TGTGCCAGCAGCTCGGGGGGACTAGCGGGAGGAAACGCCGAGCAGTACTTC.

The chain employs TRBV14 and TRBJ2-1; unclear D gene. V was clipped by 0 bases and J by 4 bases, with 4 bases between them. This CDR3 spans 13 amino acids. Germline CDR1 SGHDN, CDR2 FVKESK. The CDR3 reads CASSQEGYNEQFF. The DNA for the CDR3 is TGTGCCAGCAGCCAAGAGGGATACAATGAGCAGTTCTTC.

CDR3 loop: CASSPSVRGVDEQYF. The CDR3 nucleotides read TGTGCCAGCAGCCCCTCGGTCCGGGGGGTGGACGAGCAGTACTTC. The rearrangement joins TRBV27 to TRBJ2-7; TRBD2 agrees at 7 bases. CDR1 and CDR2 from the germline V gene are MNHEY and SMNVEV (reference sequence). This CDR3 is built from 15 residues. J lost 5 bases, V lost 6 bases, and 13 bases had no gene match.

This clone was seen once. The gene calls are TRBV28 and TRBJ1-2, with a weak D call TRBD1 (6 bases). This CDR3 has 16 amino acids. CDR1 and CDR2 from the germline V gene are MDHEN and SYDVKM. With 1 base removed from V and 3 bases from J, the gap between germline ends came to 15 bases. CDR3 amino acids: CASSLFSRGPDYGYTF. DNA for the CDR3: TGTGCCAGCAGTTTATTTAGCAGGGGACCTGACTATGGCTACACCTTC.

This clone appeared a single time. This chain joins TRBV19 and TRBJ2-3; D possibly corresponds to TRBD1 (6 bases). V was clipped by 7 bases and J by 2 bases, with 13 bases between them. This CDR3 is 14 amino acids long. The germline gives CDR1 LNHDA, CDR2 SQIVND (reference sequence). The CDR3 coding sequence is TGTGCCAGTAATGACCAGGGGTACACAGATACGCAGTATTTT. Translation: CASNDQGYTDTQYF.

This clone was observed once. The V and J genes are TRBV7-2 and TRBJ2-1, with 8 bases identical to TRBD1. V lost 5 bases and J lost 4; bases outside the gene matches: 10. There are 16 residues in the CDR3. From germline, CDR1 is SGHTA and CDR2 FQGNSA. This CDR3 is CASSTDRGRVYNEQFF. For the CDR3, the DNA is TGTGCCAGCAGCACAGACAGGGGAAGGGTTTACAATGAGCAGTTCTTC.

This clone is a singleton in its sample. The rearrangement links TRBV9 to TRBJ2-7; 10 positions agree with TRBD2. The length of the CDR3 is 14 residues. Germline values: CDR1 SGDLS, CDR2 YYNGEE. Trimming took 0 bases from V and 9 from J; bases not matched to a gene: 6. Here the CDR3 DNA reads TGTGCCAGCAGCGTAGATTCTAGCGGGAGAAGGCAGTACTTC. Translation gives CASSVDSSGRRQYF.

Here the CDR3 reads CAWSWVGGYEQYF. CDR3 bases: TGTGCCTGGAGCTGGGTTGGGGGCTACGAGCAGTACTTC. The genes are TRBV30 and TRBJ2-7; D possibly uses TRBD1 or TRBD2 (5 bases each). This CDR3 is built from 13 residues. Looked up from germline, CDR1 is GTSNPN and CDR2 is SVGIG (reference sequence). Trimming cost V 3 bases and J 3 bases, with 12 bases left between them.

The CDR3 region is CAWSVLAESTDTQYF. The CDR3 DNA reads as TGTGCCTGGAGTGTACTAGCGGAGAGCACAGATACGCAGTATTTT. This rearrangement joins TRBV30 to TRBJ2-3, with TRBD2 identical over 8 bases. Germline CDR1 and CDR2: GTSNPN and SVGIG (reference sequence). The length of the CDR3 is 15 residues. The ends lost 0 bases at V and 0 bases at J; junction bases unmatched: 2.

V gene TRBV28 combines with J gene TRBJ1-5; D might be TRBD1 (5 bases). Germline assignment: CDR1 MDHEN and CDR2 SYDVKM. V gave up 3 bases and J gave up 5 bases, with 23 bases separating them. The CDR3 runs to 18 residues. The CDR3 nucleotides are TGTGCCAGCAGTTTCGTCCGCTCTGGACATGTACTGTATCAGCCCCAGCATTTT. Its protein is CASSFVRSGHVLYQPQHF.

CDR3 DNA sequence: TGTGCCAGCAGTGCCGCAACAGGACAGCGGGAGTCCGGGGAGCTGTTTTTT. It translates to CASSAATGQRESGELFF. The gene calls are TRBV6-4 and TRBJ2-2, with TRBD2 identical over 8 bases. From germline, CDR1 is MRHNA and CDR2 SNTAGT. V dropped 4 bases and J dropped 6; count of bases not matched to a gene: 13. The CDR3 totals 17 residues.

The V gene is TRBV6-5, the J gene TRBJ1-2; a possible D gene is TRBD1 (6 bases). The CDR3 is 14 amino acids. Germline V CDR1 and CDR2: MNHEY, SVGAGI. Trimming removed 5 bases at V and 2 bases at J, with 12 bases between. The CDR3: CASSGRGRNYGYTF. Here the CDR3 DNA reads TGTGCCAGCAGTGGCCGGGGGCGGAACTATGGCTACACCTTC.

The chain recombines TRBV7-9 with TRBJ1-1; no clear D. The CDR3 consists of 13 residues. Germline lookup yields CDR1 SEHNR and CDR2 FQNEAQ (reference sequence). Trimming stripped 5 bases from V and 5 bases from J, with 12 bases between. CDR3 sequence reads: CASSNPGVTEAFF. CDR3 DNA sequence: TGTGCCAGCAGCAACCCCGGGGTTACTGAAGCTTTCTTT. Combining the CDR3 with reference TRBV7-9 and TRBJ1-1 gives the whole variable domain DTGVSQNPRHKITKRGQNVTFRCDPISEHNRLYWYRQTLGQGPEFLTYFQNEAQLEKSRLLSDRFSAERPKGSFSTLEIQRTEQGDSAMYLCASSNPGVTEAFFGQGTRLTVV.

As for this clone: Its ends do not fully match the called genes, so a read error is possible. The chain employs TRBV18 and TRBJ2-7; D perhaps matches TRBD2 (6 bases). Germline values: CDR1 KGHSH, CDR2 LQKENI. CDR3 length equals 13 residues. The CDR3 region has the DNA TGTGCCAGCTCCCCACGGGAGTCCCGCGAGCAGTACTTC. Amino acids: CASSPRESREQYF.

This clone was seen a single time. This chain links TRBV19 with TRBJ2-7; the match to TRBD2 covers 7 bases. CDR3 length: 14 amino acids. The V gene's germline CDR1 is LNHDA and CDR2 SQIVND (reference sequence). With 9 bases clipped from V and 4 bases from J, the junction kept 12 bases outside the gene matches. The CDR3, as DNA: TGTGCCAGCCGAGCGGGGACCGATAATTACGAGCAGTACTTC. This sequence encodes CASRAGTDNYEQYF.

The rearrangement links TRBV4-1 to TRBJ1-5; 7 bases match TRBD1. Germline CDR1 is MGHRA and CDR2 is YSYEKL. J was trimmed by 7 bases and V by 1 base; bases with no gene match: 7. The CDR3 runs 15 residues. Written as DNA, the CDR3 is TGCGCCAGCAGCCAAGGAGGGGGCCTAGGACAGCCCCAGCATTTT. The encoded protein is CASSQGGGLGQPQHF.

This sequence joins TRBV5-1 and TRBJ1-5; D remains unclear. The germline V and J ends were trimmed by 0 bases and 0 bases, with 7 bases remaining between them. Germline V gene sequence: CDR1 SGHRS, CDR2 YFSETQ. The CDR3 has 15 amino acids. The CDR3 spells CASSLGTYSNQPQHF. The CDR3 region has the DNA TGCGCCAGCAGCTTGGGCACCTATAGCAATCAGCCCCAGCATTTT.

To note about this clone: At the DNA level, this CDR3 is encoded by other sequences in the same sample as well. This chain joins TRBV7-9 and TRBJ2-7; a weak D match, TRBD2 (5 bases). V lost 5 bases to trimming and J lost 4 bases, with 12 bases between them. Per the germline V gene, CDR1 is SEHNR and CDR2 is FQNEAQ (reference sequence). The CDR3 spans 13 residues. CDR3 sequence: CASSPEGGYEQYF. The CDR3, as DNA: TGTGCCAGCAGCCCCGAGGGCGGATACGAGCAGTACTTC.

The genes are TRBV5-8 and TRBJ1-1, with 7 positions matching TRBD1. V lost 6 bases, J lost 1 base, and 3 bases stayed unmatched. The CDR3 has 13 amino acids. Germline CDR1 is SGHTS and CDR2 is YDEGEE. The CDR3 region has the DNA TGTGCCAGCACTGACAGGGCGAACACTGAAGCTTTCTTT. Translated: CASTDRANTEAFF.